This T cell receptor beta chain is drawn from a study of neoadjuvant anti-PD-1 for oral cavity cancer. Comment on this clone: The antigen remains unidentified.

No culture or expansion preceded analysis of these blood cells. Study-level findings and limits: Each response group had just a few patients in TCR analyses. PBMC Gini-index clonality exceeded responders' in non-responders post-nivolumab.

TCRdb keeps only in-frame clones here, not all; method: immunoSEQ multiplex PCR. Among tens of thousands of clones, 70% to 85% were seen once, and the ten largest hold 3% to 3.5%. Between the trimmed V and J ends, which lost 5 bases and 2 bases, there was a span of 10 bases. The CDR3 consists of 15 residues. Germline V gene sequence: CDR1 LNHDA, CDR2 SQIVND (reference sequence). This rearrangement joins TRBV19 to TRBJ2-6, with a possible D match to TRBD1 (6 bases). This clonotype originated in a person between 40 and 80 years old with oral cavity squamous cell carcinoma. The sequencing used PBMCs, collected before nivolumab (anti-PD-1) treatment. The CDR3 DNA sequence: TGTGCCAGTAGTTCACAGGGACCTGGGGCCAACGTCCTGACTTTC. It codes for CASSSQGPGANVLTF.